The TCR beta chain under discussion was sequenced for a study of tumor-infiltrating lymphocytes in oesophageal squamous cell carcinoma. This clonotype is termed large. Trimming cost V 4 bases and J 3 bases, with 19 bases left between them. This CDR3 contains 16 residues. Germline V lookup: CDR1 SGHTA, CDR2 FQGNSA. TCRdb itself ran the PCR reads through MiXCR, one entry per CDR3 protein. Altogether approximately 20,000 distinct CDR3 sequences are present, just over 40% being singletons, with the ten largest covering approximately 10%. V usage is TRBV7-2 and J usage is TRBJ2-7, with D possibly called TRBD1 or TRBD2 (7 bases each). Sequenced: normal esophageal tissue next to the tumor. The receptor's source is a male donor with esophageal squamous cell carcinoma. The CDR3 DNA reads TGTGCCAGCAGCTGGAGGGGAGGGACAGAATACTACGAGCAGTACTTC. It encodes CASSWRGGTEYYEQYF. Full variable domain (missing parts from reference TRBV7-2 and TRBJ2-7): GAGVSQSPSNKVTEKGKDVELRCDPISGHTALYWYRQSLGQGLEFLIYFQGNSAPDKSGLPSDRFSAERTGGSVSTLTIQRTQQEDSAVYLCASSWRGGTEYYEQYFGPGTRLTVT.